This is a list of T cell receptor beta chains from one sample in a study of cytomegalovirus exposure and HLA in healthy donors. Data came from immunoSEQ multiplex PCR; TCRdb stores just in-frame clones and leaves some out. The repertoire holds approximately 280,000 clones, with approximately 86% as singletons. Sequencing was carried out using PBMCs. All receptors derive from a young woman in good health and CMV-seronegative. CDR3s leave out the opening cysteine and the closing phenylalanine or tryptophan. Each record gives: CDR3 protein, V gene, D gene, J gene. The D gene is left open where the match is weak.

CDR3 protein: ASSSTGITEAF
V gene: TRBV7-3
D gene: -
J gene: TRBJ1-1

CDR3 protein: ASSLGPYDYNSPLH
V gene: TRBV27
D gene: -
J gene: TRBJ1-6

CDR3 protein: ASRTGWNQPQH
V gene: TRBV19
D gene: TRBD1
J gene: TRBJ1-5

CDR3 protein: ASSGRAFGNQPQH
V gene: TRBV19
D gene: -
J gene: TRBJ1-5

CDR3 protein: ASSPQGNYGYT
V gene: TRBV9
D gene: -
J gene: TRBJ1-2

CDR3 protein: ASSLTQRGEAF
V gene: TRBV4-3
D gene: -
J gene: TRBJ1-1

CDR3 protein: ASSPGQGSYEQY
V gene: TRBV4-1
D gene: TRBD1
J gene: TRBJ2-7

CDR3 protein: ASSIGGTGTYEQY
V gene: TRBV19
D gene: TRBD1
J gene: TRBJ2-7

CDR3 protein: ASSLRGGTEAF
V gene: TRBV5-4
D gene: -
J gene: TRBJ1-1

CDR3 protein: SAIDEDTQY
V gene: TRBV20-1
D gene: -
J gene: TRBJ2-3

CDR3 protein: ASDKEGFTNEQY
V gene: TRBV21-1
D gene: -
J gene: TRBJ2-7

CDR3 protein: ASSYDSRGYT
V gene: TRBV6-5
D gene: -
J gene: TRBJ1-2

CDR3 protein: ASSPGLAFETQY
V gene: TRBV7-3
D gene: TRBD2
J gene: TRBJ2-5

CDR3 protein: ASSYQRLYNEQF
V gene: TRBV6-5
D gene: -
J gene: TRBJ2-1

CDR3 protein: ASSYQGQGRGEQY
V gene: TRBV6-6
D gene: TRBD1
J gene: TRBJ2-7

CDR3 protein: ASSEATGGMAEAF
V gene: TRBV6-1
D gene: TRBD1
J gene: TRBJ1-1

CDR3 protein: ASASESGNTIY
V gene: TRBV2
D gene: -
J gene: TRBJ1-3

CDR3 protein: ASGQAAGGNNEQF
V gene: TRBV6-6
D gene: TRBD2
J gene: TRBJ2-1

CDR3 protein: AWSEMGLASYEQY
V gene: TRBV30
D gene: TRBD2
J gene: TRBJ2-7

CDR3 protein: ASSGSGIEAF
V gene: TRBV19
D gene: -
J gene: TRBJ1-1

CDR3 protein: ASSAVGALYGYT
V gene: TRBV7-8
D gene: -
J gene: TRBJ1-2

CDR3 protein: ASSFLTGELF
V gene: TRBV7-7
D gene: -
J gene: TRBJ2-2

CDR3 protein: ASSLGGGIGASDTQY
V gene: TRBV11-2
D gene: -
J gene: TRBJ2-3

CDR3 protein: SVVHPQAGNTIY
V gene: TRBV29-1
D gene: -
J gene: TRBJ1-3

CDR3 protein: ASSLGQGADIQY
V gene: TRBV5-6
D gene: TRBD1
J gene: TRBJ2-4

CDR3 protein: ASSQDPAGGGYT
V gene: TRBV4-3
D gene: TRBD1
J gene: TRBJ1-2

CDR3 protein: ASSFGGGQTEAF
V gene: TRBV5-1
D gene: -
J gene: TRBJ1-1

CDR3 protein: ASSLGTGLMDGYT
V gene: TRBV7-9
D gene: TRBD1
J gene: TRBJ1-2

CDR3 protein: ASSLGGEDTQY
V gene: TRBV7-7
D gene: -
J gene: TRBJ2-3